The next 5 T cell receptor beta chains were all read from a single sample in a study of blood T cell repertoires in COVID-19 (dated by TCRdb to about 2020). Library generation was performed with the immunoSEQ multiplex PCR assay. Entries here come from immuneACCESS through TCRdb and include only in-frame sequences with V and J called. Some clones fail to appear in such tables; in the studies checked, an unresolved V gene covers under half of the shortfall, and the cause of the remainder is unknown. Within this sample are 200,000 to 300,000 clones, with 70% to 90% of them counted one time only. The ten most abundant clones make up more than 1% of the sample. Sequenced: PBMCs or T cells enriched from blood (not recorded which). The receptors stem from a woman between 35 and 50 years old with acute COVID-19.

V gene TRBV5-1 combines with J gene TRBJ2-1; 8 nucleotides align to TRBD1. The CDR3 extends over 15 amino acids. In germline, CDR1 is SGHRS, CDR2 YFSETQ. Unmatched junction bases numbered 9, after V lost 7 bases and J lost 3 bases. The CDR3 DNA follows: TGCGCCAGCCGAAACCCCGACAGGGGCTACAATGAGCAGTTCTTC. This encodes CASRNPDRGYNEQFF.

This clone has just a few counts. The V gene is TRBV10-3, the J gene TRBJ1-5; tentative D call: TRBD1 (5 bases). The CDR3 has 15 amino acids. Deletions cut 0 bases from V and 4 bases from J, with 10 bases between. Germline-derived CDR1 and CDR2 are ENHRY and SYGVKD. CDR3 DNA sequence: TGTGCCATCAGTGAGTCTGGACAAGATAATCAGCCCCAGCATTTT. Protein sequence: CAISESGQDNQPQHF.

The rearrangement joins TRBV5-1 to TRBJ2-7; possibly TRBD2 for D (7 bases). Germline V lookup: CDR1 SGHRS, CDR2 YFSETQ. V gave up 4 bases and J gave up 6 bases, with 23 bases separating them. This CDR3 spans 16 amino acids. The CDR3 DNA reads as TGCGCCAGCAGCCAAAAAGGGGGGGAGGTAGGGATCGAGCAGTACTTC. This translates into CASSQKGGEVGIEQYF.

The chain recombines TRBV5-1 with TRBJ2-3; 12 nucleotides agree with TRBD2. Looked up from germline, CDR1 is SGHRS and CDR2 is YFSETQ. The CDR3 sequence is 18 residues long. J gave up 1 base and V 0 bases, and 6 bases lay outside the gene matches. Here the CDR3 reads CASSLGLAGGLGTDTQYF. CDR3 bases: TGCGCCAGCAGCTTGGGTCTAGCGGGAGGGCTTGGCACAGATACGCAGTATTTT.

V usage is TRBV28 and J usage is TRBJ1-6, with 7 bases that match TRBD1. Germline V gene lookup returns CDR1 MDHEN and CDR2 SYDVKM. With 6 bases clipped from V and 3 bases from J, the junction kept 8 bases outside the gene matches. The CDR3 totals 16 residues. The CDR3 DNA reads TGTGCCAGCAGCCTGACAGGGCGAGGCTATAATTCACCCCTCCACTTT. Translating gives CASSLTGRGYNSPLHF.